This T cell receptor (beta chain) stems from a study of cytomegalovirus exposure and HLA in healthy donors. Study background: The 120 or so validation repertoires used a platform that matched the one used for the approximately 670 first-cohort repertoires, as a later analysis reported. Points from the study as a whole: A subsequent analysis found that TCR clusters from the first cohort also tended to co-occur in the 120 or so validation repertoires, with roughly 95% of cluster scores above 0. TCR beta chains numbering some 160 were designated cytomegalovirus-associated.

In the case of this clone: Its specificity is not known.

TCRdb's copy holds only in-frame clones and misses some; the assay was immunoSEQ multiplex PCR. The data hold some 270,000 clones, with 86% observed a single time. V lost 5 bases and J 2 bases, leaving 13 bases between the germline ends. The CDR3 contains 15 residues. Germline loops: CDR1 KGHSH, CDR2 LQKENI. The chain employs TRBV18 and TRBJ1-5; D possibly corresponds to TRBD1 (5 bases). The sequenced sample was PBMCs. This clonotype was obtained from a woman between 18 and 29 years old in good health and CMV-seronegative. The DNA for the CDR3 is TGTGCCAGCTCAGAGACAGTCAGGGGCAATCAGCCCCAGCATTTT. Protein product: CASSETVRGNQPQHF.